This T cell receptor (beta chain) derives from a study of T-cell reconstitution after alpha-beta-depleted transplantation in children. TCRbeta library preparation incorporated unique molecular identifiers. TCRdb analysed the PCR reads with MiXCR anew, one entry per CDR3 protein. The profile shows approximately 640,000 distinct CDR3 sequences, 16% of them singletons. This clonotype was seen many times. V was shortened by 5 bases and J by 5 bases, with 10 bases between the two germline ends. There are 13 residues in the CDR3. Germline-derived CDR1 and CDR2 are DFQATT and SNEGSKA (reference sequence). This clonotype originated in a human donor who donated a stem cell graft to a child with acute myeloid leukemia. The V call is TRBV20-1, the J call TRBJ1-6, with a tentative D call TRBD1 (6 bases). Material: PBMCs from the stem cell graft donor, obtained from the stem cell graft. In nucleotides, the CDR3 is TGCAGTGCTCCCAGGGGCGATAATTCACCCCTCCACTTT. Its translation: CSAPRGDNSPLHF.